The sample holds many counts of the clone carrying this T cell receptor (beta chain). Trimming took 4 bases from V and 6 from J, leaving 13 bases between them. CDR1 is DFQATT, CDR2 SNEGSKA, per germline (reference sequence). This CDR3 has 12 residues. The data were taken from a study of early T cells in non-severe SARS-CoV-2 infection. Attachment of unique molecular identifiers was made to individual cDNA molecules. TCRdb processed the 5' RACE reads anew with MiXCR; each CDR3 protein has one entry. The sample lists about 48,000 distinct CDR3 sequences, over 5% occurring once. Source material: whole blood. This TCR derives from an adult who was a healthcare worker with PCR-confirmed SARS-CoV-2 infection or an uninfected control (not recorded which). V gene TRBV20-1 combines with J gene TRBJ2-7; D gene ambiguous. The CDR3 DNA reads as TGCAGTGCTACCCGCCAGCTAGGCGAGCAGTACTTC. Amino acid sequence: CSATRQLGEQYF.